This T cell receptor (beta chain) is from a study of CD8 T cells in ankylosing spondylitis (dated by TCRdb to 2016 to 2017). Study-level background: T cell receptor beta repertoires were profiled in healthy donors and ankylosing spondylitis patients so that disease-linked TCR variants could be found. Samples of peripheral blood were taken, and for ankylosing spondylitis patients, synovial fluid was collected as well. In total, the full study cohort was made up of 100 to 140 healthy donors and some 26 ankylosing spondylitis patients.

Comments on this clonotype: This clone's antigen is unknown. Nothing much larger sits one base from this clone, and base qualities are not available.

The full study reports these points: The disease-linked clones were reported as significantly enriched in matched synovial fluid samples from ankylosing spondylitis patients. In peripheral blood, the disease-linked clones were found at relatively low frequencies and had a CD8+ phenotype. Blood from ankylosing spondylitis patients appeared to be characterized by a TCR beta motif made up of eight highly homologous amino acid variants. Some motif variants were previously reported in synovial fluid and blood of reactive arthritis patients, suggesting common disease-initiation mechanisms.

Sequenced on an Illumina HiSeq 2500. Quantitative 5'-RACE with molecular barcodes was the method used to prepare the TCR beta libraries. As for the authors' bioinformatics: A new computational method based on a probabilistic model of VDJ rearrangement was used to identify disease-linked TCR variants. TCRdb redid the processing of the public reads, applying fastp at Q25 and MiXCR, and retained in-frame beta chains. Each CDR3 protein appears once, grouped with its most common genes and DNA. These V and J calls originate from TCRdb's pipeline instead of the authors' own analysis. The sample table lists some 300,000 distinct CDR3 sequences, around 21% of them with a count of one. Of the sample, roughly 3.6% is held by the ten largest clones. Source material: blood, either unsorted or a sorted T cell fraction (not recorded which). This clonotype was sampled from a female donor with ankylosing spondylitis or in good health (not recorded which).

The nucleotide sequence reads as follows: TGTGCCAGCAGTGGGGGGACAGGGCGGAATGAGCAGTTCTTC. The resulting protein is CASSGGTGRNEQFF. The rearranged segments are TRBV25-1 and TRBJ2-1, with 9 junctional bases fitting TRBD1. The CDR3 contains 14 residues, cysteine and phenylalanine counted. Only the CDR3 DNA stays, 42 bases, in frame from base 1. The germline V gene specifies MGHDK as CDR1 and SYGVNS as CDR2. Unmatched junction bases come to 5, with V trimmed by 4 bases and J by 7 bases.